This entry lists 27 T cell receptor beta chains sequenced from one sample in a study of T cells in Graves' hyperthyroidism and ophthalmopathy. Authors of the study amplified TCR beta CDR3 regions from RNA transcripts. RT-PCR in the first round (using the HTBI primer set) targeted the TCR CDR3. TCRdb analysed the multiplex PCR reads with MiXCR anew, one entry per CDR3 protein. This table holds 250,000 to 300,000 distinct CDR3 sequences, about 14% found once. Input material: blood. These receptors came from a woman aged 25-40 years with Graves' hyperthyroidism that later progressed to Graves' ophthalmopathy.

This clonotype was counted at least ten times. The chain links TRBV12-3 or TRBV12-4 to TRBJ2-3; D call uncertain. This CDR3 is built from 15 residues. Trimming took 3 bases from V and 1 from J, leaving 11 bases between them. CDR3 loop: CASSLEGIGTDTQYF. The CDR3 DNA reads TGTGCCAGCAGTTTGGAAGGTATAGGCACAGATACGCAGTATTTT.

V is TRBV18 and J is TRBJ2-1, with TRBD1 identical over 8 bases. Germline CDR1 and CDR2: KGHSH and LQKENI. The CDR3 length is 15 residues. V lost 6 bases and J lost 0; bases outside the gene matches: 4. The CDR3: CASSQQGDSYNEQFF. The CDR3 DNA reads TGTGCCAGCTCGCAACAGGGGGACTCCTACAATGAGCAGTTCTTC.

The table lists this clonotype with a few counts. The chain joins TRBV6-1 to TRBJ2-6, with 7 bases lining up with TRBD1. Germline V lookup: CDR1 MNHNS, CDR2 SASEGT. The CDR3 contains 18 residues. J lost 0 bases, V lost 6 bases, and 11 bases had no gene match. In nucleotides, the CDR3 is TGTGCCAGCAGCCGCCAGGGGGTAGGCCTCTCTGGGGCCAACGTCCTGACTTTC. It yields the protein CASSRQGVGLSGANVLTF.

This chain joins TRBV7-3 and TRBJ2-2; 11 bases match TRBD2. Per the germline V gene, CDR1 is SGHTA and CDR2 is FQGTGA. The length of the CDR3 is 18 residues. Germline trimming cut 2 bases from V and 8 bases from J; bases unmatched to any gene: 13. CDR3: CASSLAWTSGSQGGELFF. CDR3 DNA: TGTGCCAGCAGCTTAGCTTGGACTAGCGGGTCCCAAGGGGGGGAGCTGTTTTTT.

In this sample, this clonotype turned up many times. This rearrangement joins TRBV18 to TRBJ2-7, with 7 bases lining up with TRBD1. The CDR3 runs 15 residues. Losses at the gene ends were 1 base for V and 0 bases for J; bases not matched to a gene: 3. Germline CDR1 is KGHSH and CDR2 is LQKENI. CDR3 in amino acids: CASSPRDSFSYEQYF. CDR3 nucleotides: TGTGCCAGCTCACCACGGGACAGCTTCTCCTACGAGCAGTACTTC.

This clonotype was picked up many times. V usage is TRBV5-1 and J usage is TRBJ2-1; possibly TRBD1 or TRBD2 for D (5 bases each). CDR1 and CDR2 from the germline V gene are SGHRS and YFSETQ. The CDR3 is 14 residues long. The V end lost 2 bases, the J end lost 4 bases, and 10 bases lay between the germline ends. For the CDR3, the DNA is TGCGCCAGCAGCTTACTAGAGGGGTACAATGAGCAGTTCTTC. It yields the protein CASSLLEGYNEQFF.

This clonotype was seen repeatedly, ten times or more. In DNA, the CDR3 is TGTGCCAGCAGCCAAGGGACTAGCGGATTGAGCACAGATACGCAGTATTTT. It is translated as CASSQGTSGLSTDTQYF. The genes are TRBV5-8 and TRBJ2-3; 11 bases fit TRBD2. Losses at the gene ends were 4 bases for V and 0 bases for J; bases not matched to a gene: 7. This CDR3 comprises 17 residues. CDR1 is SGHTS and CDR2 is YDEGEE in the germline V gene.

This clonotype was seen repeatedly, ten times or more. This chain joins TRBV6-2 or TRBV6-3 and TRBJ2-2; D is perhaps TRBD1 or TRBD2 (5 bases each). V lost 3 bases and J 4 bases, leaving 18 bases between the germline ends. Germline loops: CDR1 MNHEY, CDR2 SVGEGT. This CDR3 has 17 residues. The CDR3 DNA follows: TGTGCCAGCAGTTATGGGACCCCACTTAGGGGCACCGGGGAGCTGTTTTTT. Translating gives CASSYGTPLRGTGELFF.

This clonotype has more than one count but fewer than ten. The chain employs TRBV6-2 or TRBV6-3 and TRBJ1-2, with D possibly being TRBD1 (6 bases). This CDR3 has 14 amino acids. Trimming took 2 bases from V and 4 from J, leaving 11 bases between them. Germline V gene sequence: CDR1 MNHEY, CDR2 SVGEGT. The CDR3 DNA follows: TGTGCCAGCAGTTACAGAGGCAGGGGCTATGGCTACACCTTC. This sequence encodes CASSYRGRGYGYTF.

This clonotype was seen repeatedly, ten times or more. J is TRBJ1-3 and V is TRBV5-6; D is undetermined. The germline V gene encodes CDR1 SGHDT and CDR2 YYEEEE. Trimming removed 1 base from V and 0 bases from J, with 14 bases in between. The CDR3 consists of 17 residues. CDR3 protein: CASSLKGRAISGNTIYF. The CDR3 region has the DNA TGTGCCAGCAGCTTGAAAGGGCGGGCGATCTCTGGAAACACCATATATTTT.

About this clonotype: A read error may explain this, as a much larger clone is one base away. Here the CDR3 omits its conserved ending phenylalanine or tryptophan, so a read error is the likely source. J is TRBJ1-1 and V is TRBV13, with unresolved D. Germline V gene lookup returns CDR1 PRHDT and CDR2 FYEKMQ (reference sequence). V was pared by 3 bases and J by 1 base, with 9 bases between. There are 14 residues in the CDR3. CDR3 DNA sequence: TGTGCCAGCAGCTTGGACTACTCGAACACTGAAGCTTTCTGT. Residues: CASSLDYSNTEAFC.

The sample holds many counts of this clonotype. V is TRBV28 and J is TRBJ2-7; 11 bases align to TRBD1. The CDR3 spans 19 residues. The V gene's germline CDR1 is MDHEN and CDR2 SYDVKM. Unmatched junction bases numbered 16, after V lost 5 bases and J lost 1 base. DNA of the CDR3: TGTGCCAGCAGTGGCGGTTTCGGACAGGGGGCTTTGGGTTCCTACGAGCAGTACTTC. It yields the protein CASSGGFGQGALGSYEQYF.

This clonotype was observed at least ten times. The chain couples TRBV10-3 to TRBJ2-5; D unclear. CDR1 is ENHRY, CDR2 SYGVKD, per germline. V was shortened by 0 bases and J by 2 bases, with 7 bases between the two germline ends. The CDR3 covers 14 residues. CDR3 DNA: TGTGCCATCAGTGAGTCGTTGCTTCAAGAGACCCAGTACTTC. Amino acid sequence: CAISESLLQETQYF.

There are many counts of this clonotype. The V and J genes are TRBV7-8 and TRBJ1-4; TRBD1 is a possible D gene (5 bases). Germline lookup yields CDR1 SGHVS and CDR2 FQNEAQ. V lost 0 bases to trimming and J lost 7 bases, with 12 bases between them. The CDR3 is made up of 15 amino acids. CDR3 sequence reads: CASSLAGGAGEKLFF. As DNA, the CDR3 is TGTGCCAGCAGCTTAGCTGGCGGGGCGGGTGAAAAACTGTTTTTT.

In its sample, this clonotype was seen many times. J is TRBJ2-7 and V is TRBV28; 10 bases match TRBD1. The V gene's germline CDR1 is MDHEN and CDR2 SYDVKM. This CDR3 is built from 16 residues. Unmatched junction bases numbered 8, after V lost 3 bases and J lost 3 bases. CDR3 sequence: CASSFSPGQGSYEQYF. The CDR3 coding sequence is TGTGCCAGCAGTTTTTCTCCGGGACAGGGGAGCTACGAGCAGTACTTC.

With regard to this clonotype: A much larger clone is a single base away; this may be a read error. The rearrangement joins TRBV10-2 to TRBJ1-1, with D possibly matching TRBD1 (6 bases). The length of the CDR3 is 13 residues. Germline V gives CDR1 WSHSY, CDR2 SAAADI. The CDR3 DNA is TGCGTCAGCAACCCGGGACAGAACACTGAAGCTTTCTTT. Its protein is CVSNPGQNTEAFF.

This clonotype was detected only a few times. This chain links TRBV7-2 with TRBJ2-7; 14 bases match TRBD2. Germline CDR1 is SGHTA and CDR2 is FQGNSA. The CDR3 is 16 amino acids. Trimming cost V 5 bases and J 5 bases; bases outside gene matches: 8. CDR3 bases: TGTGCCAGCAGCCTATACGGGACTAGCGGGAGAAACGAGCAGTACTTC. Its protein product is CASSLYGTSGRNEQYF. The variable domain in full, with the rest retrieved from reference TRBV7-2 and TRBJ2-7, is GAGVSQSPSNKVTEKGKDVELRCDPISGHTALYWYRQSLGQGLEFLIYFQGNSAPDKSGLPSDRFSAERTGGSVSTLTIQRTQQEDSAVYLCASSLYGTSGRNEQYFGPGTRLTVT.

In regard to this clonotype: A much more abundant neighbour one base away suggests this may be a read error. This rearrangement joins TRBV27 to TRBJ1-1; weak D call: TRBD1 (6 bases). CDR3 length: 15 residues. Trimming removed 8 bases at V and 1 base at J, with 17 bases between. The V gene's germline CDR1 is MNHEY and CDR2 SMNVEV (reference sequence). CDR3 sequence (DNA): TGTGCCAGCGGTCTGATGTCAGGGGCGAACACTGAAGCTTTCTTT. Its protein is CASGLMSGANTEAFF.

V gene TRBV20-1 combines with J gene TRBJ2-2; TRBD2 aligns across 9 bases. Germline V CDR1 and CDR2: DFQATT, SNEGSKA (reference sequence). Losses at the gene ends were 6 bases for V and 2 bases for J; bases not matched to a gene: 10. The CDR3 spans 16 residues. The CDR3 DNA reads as TGCAGTGCCCTTCCCCGACTAGCGGCCAACACCGGGGAGCTGTTTTTT. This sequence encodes CSALPRLAANTGELFF.

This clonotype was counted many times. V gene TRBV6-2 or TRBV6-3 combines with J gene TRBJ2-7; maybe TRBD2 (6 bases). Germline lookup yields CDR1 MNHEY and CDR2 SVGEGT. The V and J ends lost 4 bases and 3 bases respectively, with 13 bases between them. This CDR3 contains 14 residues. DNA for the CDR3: TGTGCCAGCAGTTCCCAGGGAGGTGTCTACGAGCAGTACTTC. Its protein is CASSSQGGVYEQYF.

The CDR3 sequence: CASSQSLPVGNEQFF. CDR3 sequence (DNA): TGTGCCAGCAGCCAAAGTCTTCCGGTGGGGAATGAGCAGTTCTTC. The chain combines TRBV4-2 with TRBJ2-1; D gene unclear. The germline V and J ends were trimmed by 2 bases and 7 bases, with 15 bases remaining between them. This CDR3 spans 15 amino acids. Germline loops: CDR1 LGHNA, CDR2 YNFKEQ.

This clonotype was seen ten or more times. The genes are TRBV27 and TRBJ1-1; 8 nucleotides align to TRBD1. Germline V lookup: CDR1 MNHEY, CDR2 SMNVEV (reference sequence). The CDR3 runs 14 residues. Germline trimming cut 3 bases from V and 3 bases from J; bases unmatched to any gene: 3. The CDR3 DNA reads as TGTGCCAGCAGTTTTGACAGGGGAGACACTGAAGCTTTCTTT. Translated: CASSFDRGDTEAFF.

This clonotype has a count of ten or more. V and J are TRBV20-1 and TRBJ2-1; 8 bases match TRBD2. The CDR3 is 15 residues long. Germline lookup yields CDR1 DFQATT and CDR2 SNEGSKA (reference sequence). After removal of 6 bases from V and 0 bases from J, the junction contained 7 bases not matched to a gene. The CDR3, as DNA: TGCAGTGCCACCACGGGAGGGCGCTCCTACAATGAGCAGTTCTTC. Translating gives CSATTGGRSYNEQFF.

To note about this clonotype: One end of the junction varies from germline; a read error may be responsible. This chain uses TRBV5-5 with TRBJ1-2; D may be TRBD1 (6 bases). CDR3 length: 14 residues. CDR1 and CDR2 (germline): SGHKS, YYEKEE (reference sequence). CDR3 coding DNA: TGTGCCAACAGCATCGATACAGGGAATTATGGCTACACCTTC. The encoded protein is CANSIDTGNYGYTF.

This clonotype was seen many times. The CDR3 DNA reads TGTGCCAGCAACCTTGGGACAGGGGGAATCGTAATTCAGCCCCAGCATTTT. Its translation is CASNLGTGGIVIQPQHF. The V and J genes are TRBV28 and TRBJ1-5; TRBD1 matches at 11 bases. V gave up 7 bases and J gave up 6 bases; unmatched junction bases: 14. This CDR3 comprises 17 residues. The germline V gene encodes CDR1 MDHEN and CDR2 SYDVKM.

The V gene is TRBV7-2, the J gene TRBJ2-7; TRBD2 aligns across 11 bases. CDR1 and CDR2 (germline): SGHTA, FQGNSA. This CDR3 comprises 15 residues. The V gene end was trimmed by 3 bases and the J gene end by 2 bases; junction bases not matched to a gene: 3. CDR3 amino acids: CASSLTSGNPYEQYF. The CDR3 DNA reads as TGTGCCAGCAGCTTGACTAGCGGGAACCCCTACGAGCAGTACTTC.

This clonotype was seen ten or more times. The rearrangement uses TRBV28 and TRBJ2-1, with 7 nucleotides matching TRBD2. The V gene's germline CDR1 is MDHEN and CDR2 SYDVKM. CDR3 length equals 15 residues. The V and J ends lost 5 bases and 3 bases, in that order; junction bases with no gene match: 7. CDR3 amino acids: CASSRRAGHYNEQFF. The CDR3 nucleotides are TGTGCCAGCAGTCGCCGAGCGGGGCACTACAATGAGCAGTTCTTC.